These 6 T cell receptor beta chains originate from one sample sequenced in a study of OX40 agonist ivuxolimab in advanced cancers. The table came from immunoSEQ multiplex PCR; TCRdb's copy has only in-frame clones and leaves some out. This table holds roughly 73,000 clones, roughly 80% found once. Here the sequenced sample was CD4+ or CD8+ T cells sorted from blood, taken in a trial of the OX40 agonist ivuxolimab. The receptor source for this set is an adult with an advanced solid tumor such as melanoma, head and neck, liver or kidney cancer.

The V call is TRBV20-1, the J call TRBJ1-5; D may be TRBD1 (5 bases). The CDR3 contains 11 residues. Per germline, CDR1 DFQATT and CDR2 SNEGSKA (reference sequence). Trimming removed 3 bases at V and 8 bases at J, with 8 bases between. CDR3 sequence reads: CSARVGEPQHF. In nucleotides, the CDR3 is TGCAGTGCTAGGGTGGGGGAGCCCCAGCATTTT.

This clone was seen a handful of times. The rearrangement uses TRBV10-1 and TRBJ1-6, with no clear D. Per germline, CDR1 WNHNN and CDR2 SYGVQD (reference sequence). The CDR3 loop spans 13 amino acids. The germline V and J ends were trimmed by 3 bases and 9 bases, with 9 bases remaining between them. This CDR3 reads CASSERHASPLHF. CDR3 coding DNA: TGCGCCAGCAGTGAACGCCATGCTTCACCCCTCCACTTT.

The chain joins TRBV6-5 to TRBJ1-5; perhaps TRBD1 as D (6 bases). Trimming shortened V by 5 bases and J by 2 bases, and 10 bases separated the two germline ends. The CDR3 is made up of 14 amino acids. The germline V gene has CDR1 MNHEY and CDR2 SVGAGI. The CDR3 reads CASSEYRGNQPQHF. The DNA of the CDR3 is TGTGCCAGCAGTGAATACAGGGGCAATCAGCCCCAGCATTTT.

CDR3 sequence: CASVRYPSYEQYF. DNA of the CDR3: TGTGCCAGCGTGAGGTATCCTTCCTACGAGCAGTACTTC. This chain connects TRBV6-1 to TRBJ2-7; D ambiguous. This CDR3 region has 13 residues. The V and J ends lost 8 bases and 1 base respectively, with 12 bases between them. The germline V gene encodes CDR1 MNHNS and CDR2 SASEGT.

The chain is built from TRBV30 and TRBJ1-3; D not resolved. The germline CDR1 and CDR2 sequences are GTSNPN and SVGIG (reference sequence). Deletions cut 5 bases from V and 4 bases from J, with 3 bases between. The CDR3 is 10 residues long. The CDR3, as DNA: TGTGCCTGGGGGGGAAACACCATATATTTT. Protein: CAWGGNTIYF.

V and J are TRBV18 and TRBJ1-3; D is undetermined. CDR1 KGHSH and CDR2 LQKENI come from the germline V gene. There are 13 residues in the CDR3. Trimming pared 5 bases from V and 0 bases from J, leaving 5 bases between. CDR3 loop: CASSVYSGNTIYF. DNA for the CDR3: TGTGCCAGCTCAGTCTACTCTGGAAACACCATATATTTT.